Below are 25 T cell receptor beta chains sequenced from a single sample in a study of blood T cell repertoires in COVID-19. Profiling relied on immunoSEQ multiplex PCR, and the TCRdb table lists in-frame clones only, not all of them. The profile shows about 42,000 clones, around 85% of them singletons. Sequencing used peripheral blood. These TCRs come from a man in his fifties or sixties with active COVID-19.

CDR3 amino acids: CASSPLAANYGYTF. CDR3 nucleotide sequence: TGCGCCAGCAGCCCGCTCGCGGCTAACTATGGCTACACCTTC. This sequence joins TRBV5-1 and TRBJ1-2; no firm D call. CDR1 SGHRS and CDR2 YFSETQ come from the germline V gene. V lost 4 bases to trimming and J lost 0 bases, with 10 bases between them. The CDR3 runs 14 residues.

The CDR3 spells CASSLEGQTKGIQYF. The CDR3 coding sequence is TGCGCCAGCAGCTTGGAGGGACAGACCAAGGGCATTCAGTACTTC. The chain is built from TRBV5-1 and TRBJ2-4; 7 bases are shared with TRBD1. V trimming: 0 bases; J trimming: 9 bases; junction bases outside the gene matches: 9. This CDR3 has 15 amino acids. Germline V gene lookup returns CDR1 SGHRS and CDR2 YFSETQ.

CDR3 sequence: CASSSGQYNEKLFF. As DNA, the CDR3 is TGTGCCAGCAGTTCCGGACAGTATAATGAAAAACTGTTTTTT. The gene calls are TRBV6-6 and TRBJ1-4, with D possibly matching TRBD1 (6 bases). Deletions cut 4 bases from V and 4 bases from J, with 10 bases between. The CDR3 contains 14 residues. CDR1 and CDR2 (germline): MNHNY, SVGAGI (reference sequence).

The chain has TRBV29-1 and TRBJ1-3; a weak D match, TRBD1 (5 bases). Germline V gene lookup returns CDR1 SQVTM and CDR2 ANQGSEA. The CDR3 length is 12 residues. Trimming cost V 0 bases and J 7 bases, with 7 bases left between them. The CDR3 sequence: CSVEEGGNTIYF. Here the CDR3 DNA reads TGCAGCGTTGAAGAGGGGGGGAACACCATATATTTT.

The chain couples TRBV7-6 to TRBJ1-1; TRBD1 aligns across 8 bases. The CDR3 totals 16 residues. V shed 3 bases, J shed 5 bases, and the junction held 11 bases outside the gene matches. Germline-derived CDR1 and CDR2 are SGHVS and FNYEAQ. CDR3 sequence (DNA): TGTGCCAGCAGCTTTGAGGCAGGGGGCTTTTCTACTGAAGCTTTCTTT. Residues: CASSFEAGGFSTEAFF.

In DNA form, the CDR3 reads TGTGCCAGCAGCTTTACAGGGGAGAACACTGAAGCTTTCTTT. The encoded protein is CASSFTGENTEAFF. The rearrangement links TRBV5-5 to TRBJ1-1, with 7 bases matching TRBD1. Germline lookup yields CDR1 SGHKS and CDR2 YYEKEE (reference sequence). Trimming removed 2 bases from V and 1 base from J; junction bases left unmatched: 2. The CDR3 sequence is 14 residues long.

This chain joins TRBV28 and TRBJ2-7, with TRBD1 matching 8 bases. CDR1 is MDHEN, CDR2 SYDVKM, per germline. The CDR3 is 14 amino acids. The V gene end was trimmed by 6 bases and the J gene end by 3 bases; junction bases not matched to a gene: 7. DNA of the CDR3: TGTGCCAGCAGACCATCCGGACAGGGCTACGAGCAGTACTTC. Protein sequence: CASRPSGQGYEQYF.

Only one count was recorded for this clone. This chain uses TRBV6-6 with TRBJ2-7; TRBD2 might be the D (5 bases). The V end lost 8 bases, the J end lost 5 bases, and 7 bases lay between the germline ends. The germline gives CDR1 MNHNY, CDR2 SVGAGI (reference sequence). CDR3 length: 10 amino acids. The CDR3 nucleotides read TGTGCCAGCGGACTTAACGAGCAGTACTTC. It specifies CASGLNEQYF.

The chain couples TRBV11-2 to TRBJ1-4, with TRBD1 matching 8 bases. This CDR3 has 15 residues. The V and J ends lost 4 bases and 10 bases, in that order; junction bases with no gene match: 11. Germline V gives CDR1 SGHAT, CDR2 FQNNGV. For the CDR3, the DNA is TGTGCCAGCAGCTCTCCCAGGACAGGGTATGGAAAACTGTTTTTT. Protein: CASSSPRTGYGKLFF. The complete variable domain, with remaining parts taken from reference TRBV11-2 and TRBJ1-4, reads EAGVAQSPRYKIIEKRQSVAFWCNPISGHATLYWYQQILGQGPKLLIQFQNNGVVDDSQLPKDRFSAERLKGVDSTLKIQPAKLEDSAVYLCASSSPRTGYGKLFFGSGTQLSVL.

V is TRBV4-2 and J is TRBJ2-3; 9 bases fit TRBD1. Germline V gene lookup returns CDR1 LGHNA and CDR2 YNFKEQ. V was pared by 1 base and J by 9 bases, with 11 bases of the junction left unmatched. CDR3 length equals 16 residues. CDR3 in amino acids: CASSQGSGTGQDTQYF. DNA of the CDR3: TGTGCCAGCAGCCAAGGATCGGGGACAGGGCAGGACACGCAGTATTTT.

The chain has TRBV20-1 and TRBJ2-1; 9 bases map to TRBD2. The V gene's germline CDR1 is DFQATT and CDR2 SNEGSKA (reference sequence). The junction had 9 bases not matched to a gene; V was cut back by 3 bases and J by 9 bases. This CDR3 contains 14 residues. For the CDR3, the DNA is TGCAGTGCTAGTGGGCGGGGGGGCCAGGTTGAGCAGTTCTTC. Its translation: CSASGRGGQVEQFF.

This sequence joins TRBV19 and TRBJ2-7; 9 bases align to TRBD1. Losses at the gene ends were 3 bases for V and 6 bases for J; bases not matched to a gene: 15. CDR1 and CDR2 (germline): LNHDA, SQIVND (reference sequence). This CDR3 contains 17 residues. CDR3 sequence: CASSMGGGWDRVFEQYF. The CDR3 bases are TGTGCCAGTAGTATGGGAGGGGGATGGGACAGGGTCTTCGAGCAGTACTTC.

The J gene is TRBJ2-2, the V gene TRBV5-1; 8 nucleotides match TRBD2. The V gene end was trimmed by 6 bases and the J gene end by 1 base; junction bases not matched to a gene: 5. Germline V CDR1 and CDR2: SGHRS, YFSETQ. The CDR3 length is 15 residues. CDR3 nucleotide sequence: TGCGCCAGCACGGGGGGGGGCGAGAACACCGGGGAGCTGTTTTTT. Its translation: CASTGGGENTGELFF.

By its share, this clone is medium-sized. One junction end does not reproduce the germline sequence, and a read error may be involved. The rearrangement joins TRBV13 to TRBJ2-2; the D is unclear. This CDR3 contains 14 residues. Germline V lookup: CDR1 PRHDT, CDR2 FYEKMQ (reference sequence). CDR3 nucleotide sequence: TGTGCCAGCAGTTTAGACACCTACACCGGGGAGCTGTTTTTT. Encoded protein: CASSLDTYTGELFF.

V and J are TRBV18 and TRBJ2-3, with 10 nucleotides matching TRBD2. The V segment lost 5 bases and the J segment 4 bases; nucleotides outside the gene matches: 6. The CDR3 consists of 15 residues. Germline values: CDR1 KGHSH, CDR2 LQKENI. CDR3 nucleotide sequence: TGTGCCAGCTCAGAGCTAGCGGGAGTTGCAGATACGCAGTATTTT. It yields the protein CASSELAGVADTQYF.

This chain links TRBV4-3 with TRBJ1-1; no clear D gene. The germline CDR1 and CDR2 sequences are LGHNA and YSLEER. V was cut by 1 base and J by 6 bases, with 12 bases left in between. This CDR3 is 14 amino acids long. In DNA form, the CDR3 reads TGCGCCAGCAGCCAAGCCGACTTCGGGGCTGAAGCTTTCTTT. Amino acid sequence: CASSQADFGAEAFF.

This chain joins TRBV19 and TRBJ1-5, with no clear D. The CDR3 is 18 amino acids. The V end was cut by 2 bases, the J end by 0 bases, with 17 bases between. Germline assignment: CDR1 LNHDA and CDR2 SQIVND (reference sequence). In DNA form, the CDR3 reads TGTGCCAGTAGTATAAGGAGGCAGTTTGGATTTAGCAATCAGCCCCAGCATTTT. Protein sequence: CASSIRRQFGFSNQPQHF.

This rearrangement joins TRBV15 to TRBJ2-5; 8 bases map to TRBD1. The junction had 3 bases not matched to a gene; V was cut back by 3 bases and J by 3 bases. Germline V gives CDR1 LNHNV, CDR2 YYDKDF (reference sequence). The CDR3 totals 14 residues. The CDR3 loop is CATSSPGGKETQYF. The CDR3 DNA follows: TGTGCCACCAGCAGTCCAGGGGGCAAAGAGACCCAGTACTTC.

The V call is TRBV28, the J call TRBJ2-6; D is perhaps TRBD2 (6 bases). Trimming cost V 2 bases and J 3 bases, with 8 bases left between them. Germline V gene lookup returns CDR1 MDHEN and CDR2 SYDVKM. The CDR3 sequence is 15 residues long. This chain's CDR3 is CASSLVRGGANVLTF. CDR3 coding DNA: TGTGCCAGCAGTTTAGTGCGGGGTGGGGCCAACGTCCTGACTTTC.

Only a few counts were recorded for this clone. The genes are TRBV12-5 and TRBJ1-5, with TRBD1 as a possible D gene (5 bases). V gave up 2 bases and J gave up 9 bases, with 14 bases separating them. Germline loops: CDR1 LGHNT, CDR2 FRNRAP. The CDR3 has 14 residues. CDR3: CASGLHAGPRPQHF. The CDR3 nucleotides are TGTGCTAGTGGTTTGCATGCAGGGCCTCGGCCCCAGCATTTT.

The chain links TRBV28 to TRBJ2-1, with D perhaps matching TRBD1 (5 bases). The CDR3 has 15 residues. Per the germline V gene, CDR1 is MDHEN and CDR2 is SYDVKM. Trimming stripped 4 bases from V and 0 bases from J, with 10 bases between. DNA for the CDR3: TGTGCCAGCAGTTCACAGGATTTCTCCTACAATGAGCAGTTCTTC. This codes for CASSSQDFSYNEQFF.

The V call is TRBV5-1, the J call TRBJ2-1, with D maybe TRBD1 (5 bases). V dropped 0 bases and J dropped 4 bases, with 8 bases sitting between them. Germline-derived CDR1 and CDR2 are SGHRS and YFSETQ. The CDR3 runs to 14 residues. This CDR3 is CASSLAQGYNEQFF. The DNA of the CDR3 is TGCGCCAGCAGCTTGGCCCAGGGTTACAATGAGCAGTTCTTC.

This clone appeared a single time. The chain recombines TRBV4-3 with TRBJ2-7; TRBD1 might be the D (5 bases). The CDR3 is 13 residues long. Per the germline V gene, CDR1 is LGHNA and CDR2 is YSLEER. The V end lost 4 bases, the J end lost 3 bases, and 10 bases lay between the germline ends. CDR3 residues: CASSRSQGYEQYF. CDR3 nucleotides: TGCGCCAGCAGCCGATCGCAGGGCTACGAGCAGTACTTC.

This sequence joins TRBV6-1 and TRBJ2-7; D is ambiguous. Trimming took 3 bases from V and 0 from J, leaving 9 bases between them. The CDR3 loop spans 14 amino acids. The germline V gene encodes CDR1 MNHNS and CDR2 SASEGT. The CDR3 bases are TGTGCCAGCAGTGATTACAGCTTCTCCTACGAGCAGTACTTC. It translates to CASSDYSFSYEQYF.

The chain uses TRBV5-1 and TRBJ2-1; tentative D call: TRBD2 (6 bases). Germline V CDR1 and CDR2: SGHRS, YFSETQ. The CDR3 has 15 residues. Trimming took 4 bases from V and 0 from J, leaving 11 bases between them. In DNA, the CDR3 is TGCGCCAGCAGCCTCACTAGCAGCTCCTACAATGAGCAGTTCTTC. This encodes CASSLTSSSYNEQFF.